This TCR beta chain was sequenced in a study of blood T cell repertoires in COVID-19. The overall study: T cells, B-cell-depleted T cells, or PBMCs supplied cDNA or gDNA.

V lost 5 bases, J lost 5 bases, and 12 bases stayed unmatched. CDR3 length: 16 residues. The germline CDR1 and CDR2 sequences are SGHTA and FQGTGA. Here immunoSEQ multiplex PCR was the method, and the copy in TCRdb shows in-frame clones only, minus some. This table holds roughly 50,000 clones, 65% to 90% found once. The V and J genes are TRBV7-3 and TRBJ2-3; 8 bases match TRBD2. This sequence originates from a human donor in a cohort sampled during active COVID-19. The source material was peripheral blood. The CDR3 protein is CASSPHQRGKRDTQYF. The CDR3 DNA is TGTGCCAGCAGCCCGCACCAGCGGGGGAAGAGAGATACGCAGTATTTT.